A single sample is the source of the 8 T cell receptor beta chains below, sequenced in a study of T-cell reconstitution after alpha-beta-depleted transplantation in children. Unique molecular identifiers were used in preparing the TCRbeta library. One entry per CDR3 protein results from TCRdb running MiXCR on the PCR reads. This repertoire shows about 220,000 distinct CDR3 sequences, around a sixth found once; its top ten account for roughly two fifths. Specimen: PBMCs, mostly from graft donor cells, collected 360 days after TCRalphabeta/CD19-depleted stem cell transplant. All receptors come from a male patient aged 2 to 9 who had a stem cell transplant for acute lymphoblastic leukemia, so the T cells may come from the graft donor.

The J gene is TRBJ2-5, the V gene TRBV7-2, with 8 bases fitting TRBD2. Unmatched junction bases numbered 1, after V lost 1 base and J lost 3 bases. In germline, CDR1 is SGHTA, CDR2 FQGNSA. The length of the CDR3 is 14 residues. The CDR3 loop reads CASSLGRGEETQYF. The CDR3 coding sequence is TGTGCCAGCAGCTTAGGGCGGGGGGAAGAGACCCAGTACTTC.

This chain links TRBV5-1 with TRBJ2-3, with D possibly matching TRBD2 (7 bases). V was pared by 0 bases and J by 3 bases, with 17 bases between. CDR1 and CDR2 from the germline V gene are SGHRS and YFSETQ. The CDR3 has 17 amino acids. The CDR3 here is CASSLDRGALRTDTQYF. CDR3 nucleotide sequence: TGCGCCAGCAGCTTGGATCGGGGGGCGCTAAGGACAGATACGCAGTATTTT.

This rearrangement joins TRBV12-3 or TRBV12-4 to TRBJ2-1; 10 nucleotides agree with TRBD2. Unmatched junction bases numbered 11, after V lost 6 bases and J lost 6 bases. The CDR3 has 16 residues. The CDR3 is CASRSTSGASTNEQFF. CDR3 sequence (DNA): TGTGCCAGCAGGTCTACTAGCGGGGCTTCAACCAATGAGCAGTTCTTC.

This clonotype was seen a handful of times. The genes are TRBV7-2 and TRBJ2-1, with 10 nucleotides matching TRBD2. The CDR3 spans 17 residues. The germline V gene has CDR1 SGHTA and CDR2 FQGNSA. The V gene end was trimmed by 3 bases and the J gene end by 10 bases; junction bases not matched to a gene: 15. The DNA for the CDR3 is TGTGCCAGCAGCTTCGGTCCCGGGAGCGGGAGGGCCACGGAGCAGTTCTTC. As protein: CASSFGPGSGRATEQFF.

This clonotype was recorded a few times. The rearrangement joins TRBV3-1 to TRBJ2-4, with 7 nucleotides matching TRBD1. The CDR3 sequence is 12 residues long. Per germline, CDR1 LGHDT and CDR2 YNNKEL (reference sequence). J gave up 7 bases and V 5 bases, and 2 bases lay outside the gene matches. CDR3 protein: CASSVRGNIQYF. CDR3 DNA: TGTGCCAGCAGCGTCAGGGGGAACATTCAGTACTTC.

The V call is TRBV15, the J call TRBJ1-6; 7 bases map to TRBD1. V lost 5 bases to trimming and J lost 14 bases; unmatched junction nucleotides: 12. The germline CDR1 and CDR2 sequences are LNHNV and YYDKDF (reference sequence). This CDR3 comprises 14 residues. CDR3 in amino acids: CATSPGTAGSTLHF. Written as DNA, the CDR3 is TGTGCCACCAGCCCCGGGACAGCCGGTTCGACCCTCCACTTT. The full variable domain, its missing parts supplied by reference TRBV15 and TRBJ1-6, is DAMVIQNPRYQVTQFGKPVTLSCSQTLNHNVMYWYQQKSSQAPKLLFHYYDKDFNNEADTPDNFQSRRPNTSFCFLDIRSPGLGDTAMYLCATSPGTAGSTLHFGNGTRLTVT.

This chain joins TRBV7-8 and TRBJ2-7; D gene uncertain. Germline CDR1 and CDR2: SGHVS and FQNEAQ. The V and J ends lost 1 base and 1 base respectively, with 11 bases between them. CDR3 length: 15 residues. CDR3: CASSLERLLSYEQYF. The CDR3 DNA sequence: TGTGCCAGCAGCTTAGAAAGACTCCTATCCTACGAGCAGTACTTC.

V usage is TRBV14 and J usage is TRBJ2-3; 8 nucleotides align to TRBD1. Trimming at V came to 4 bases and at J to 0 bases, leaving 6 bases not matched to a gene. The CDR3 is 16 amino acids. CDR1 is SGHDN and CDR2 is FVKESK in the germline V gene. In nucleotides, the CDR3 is TGTGCCAGCAGCCTTAGAAGACAGGGGAGCACAGATACGCAGTATTTT. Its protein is CASSLRRQGSTDTQYF.